The T cell receptor beta chain described here comes from a study of T cell responses to AZD1222 COVID-19 vaccine. Broader study findings: Repertoire collection took place solely once the T cell response had peaked. The breadth and depth of Spike-specific TCRs increased once two AZD1222 doses had been given. Baseline serology detected seropositivity in only a handful of AZD1222 recipients.

V lost 1 base, J lost 12 bases, and 22 bases lay in between. This CDR3 spans 16 amino acids. The V gene's germline CDR1 is LGHDT and CDR2 YNNKEL (reference sequence). The protocol was immunoSEQ multiplex PCR, while the TCRdb copy is restricted to in-frame clones and leaves out a portion. There are 130,000 or so clones in the sample; 75% to 90% occur only once, and approximately 12% lies in the top ten. Concerning this clone itself: Antigen specificity is unknown.

The chain carries TRBV3-1 (or the pseudogene TRBV3-2) and TRBJ2-1; tentatively, D is TRBD2 (6 bases). The receptor comes from an adult in good health. Sample: peripheral blood, taken on day 0 of MenACWY control vaccination. This CDR3 reads CASSQGQRAASVTQFF. CDR3 nucleotides: TGTGCCAGCAGCCAAGGGCAAAGGGCGGCTAGCGTTACGCAGTTCTTC.